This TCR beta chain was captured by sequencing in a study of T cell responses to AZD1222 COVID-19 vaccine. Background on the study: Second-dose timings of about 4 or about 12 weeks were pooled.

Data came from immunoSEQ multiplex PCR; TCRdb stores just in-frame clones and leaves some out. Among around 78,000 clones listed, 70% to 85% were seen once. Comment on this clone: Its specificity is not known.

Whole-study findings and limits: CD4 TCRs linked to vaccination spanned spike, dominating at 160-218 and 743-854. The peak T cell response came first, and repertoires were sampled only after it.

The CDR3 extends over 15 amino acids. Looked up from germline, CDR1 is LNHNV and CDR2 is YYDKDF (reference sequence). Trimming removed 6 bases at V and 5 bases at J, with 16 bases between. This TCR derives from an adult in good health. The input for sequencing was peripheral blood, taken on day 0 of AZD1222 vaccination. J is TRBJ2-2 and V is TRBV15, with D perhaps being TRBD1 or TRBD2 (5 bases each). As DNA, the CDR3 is TGTGCCACCAGAGGGGACCAGGCATGGACCGGGGAGCTGTTTTTT. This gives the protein CATRGDQAWTGELFF.